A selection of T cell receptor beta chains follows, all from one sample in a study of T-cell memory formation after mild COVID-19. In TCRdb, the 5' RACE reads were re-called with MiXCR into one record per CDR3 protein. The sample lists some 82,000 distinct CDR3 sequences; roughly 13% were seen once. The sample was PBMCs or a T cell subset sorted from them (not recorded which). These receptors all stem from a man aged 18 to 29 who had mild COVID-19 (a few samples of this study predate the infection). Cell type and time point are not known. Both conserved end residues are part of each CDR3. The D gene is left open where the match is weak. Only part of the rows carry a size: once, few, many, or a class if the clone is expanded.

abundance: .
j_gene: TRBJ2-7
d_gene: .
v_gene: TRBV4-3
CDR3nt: TGCGCCAGCAGCCAAGATCTGTGGACCCTGGGGGAGCAGTACTTC
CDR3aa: CASSQDLWTLGEQYF

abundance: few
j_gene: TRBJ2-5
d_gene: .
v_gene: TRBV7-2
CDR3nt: TGTGCCAGCAGCTATCCTACATCGTTTCCGCAAGAGACCCAGTACTTC
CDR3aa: CASSYPTSFPQETQYF

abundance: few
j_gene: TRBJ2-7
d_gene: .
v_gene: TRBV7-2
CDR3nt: TGTGCCAGCAGCTCGGCCGTGTCCGGATTGTACGAGCAGTACTTC
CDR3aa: CASSSAVSGLYEQYF

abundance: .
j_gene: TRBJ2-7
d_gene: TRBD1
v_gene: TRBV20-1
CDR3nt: TGCAGTGCTGGACCAGGGACAGCCTACGAGCAGTACTTC
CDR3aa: CSAGPGTAYEQYF

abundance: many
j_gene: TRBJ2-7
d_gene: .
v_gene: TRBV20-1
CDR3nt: TGCAGTGCTAGAGGTGAAGACCAGACCTACGAGCAGTACTTC
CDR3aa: CSARGEDQTYEQYF

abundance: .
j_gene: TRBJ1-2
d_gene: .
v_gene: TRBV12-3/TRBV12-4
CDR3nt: TGTGCCACCTACCCAGGGAGGGACTATGGCTACACCTTC
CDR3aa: CATYPGRDYGYTF

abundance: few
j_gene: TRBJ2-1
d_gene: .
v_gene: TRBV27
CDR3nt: TGTGCCAGCAGCGGACAGTTCTACAATGAGCAGTTCTTC
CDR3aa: CASSGQFYNEQFF

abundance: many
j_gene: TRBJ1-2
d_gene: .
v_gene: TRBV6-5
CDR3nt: TGTGCCAGCAGGCCTTCCGGTGGGGATGGCTACACCTTC
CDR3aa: CASRPSGGDGYTF

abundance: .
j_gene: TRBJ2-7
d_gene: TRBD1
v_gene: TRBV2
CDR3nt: TGTGCCAGCAGTGTAAAACTGATGGGACAGGGTACCCCCGAGCAGTACTTC
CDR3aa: CASSVKLMGQGTPEQYF

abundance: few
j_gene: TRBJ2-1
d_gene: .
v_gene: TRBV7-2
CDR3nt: TGTGCCAGCACCGCTGGGGGCATGGGGCTAATAAGTGAGCAGTTCTTC
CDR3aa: CASTAGGMGLISEQFF